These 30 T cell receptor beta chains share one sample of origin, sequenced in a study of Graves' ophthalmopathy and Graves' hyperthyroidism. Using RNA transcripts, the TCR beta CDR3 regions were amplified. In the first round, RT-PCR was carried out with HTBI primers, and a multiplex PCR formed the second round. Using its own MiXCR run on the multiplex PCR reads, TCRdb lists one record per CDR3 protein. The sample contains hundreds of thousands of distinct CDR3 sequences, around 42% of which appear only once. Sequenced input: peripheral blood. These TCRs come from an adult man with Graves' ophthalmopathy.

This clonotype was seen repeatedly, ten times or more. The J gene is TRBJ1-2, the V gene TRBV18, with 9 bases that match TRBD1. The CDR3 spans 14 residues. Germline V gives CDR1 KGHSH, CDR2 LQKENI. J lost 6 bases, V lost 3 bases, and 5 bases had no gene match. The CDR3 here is CASSPYRDRDGYTF. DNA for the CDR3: TGTGCCAGCTCACCGTATCGGGACAGGGATGGCTACACCTTC.

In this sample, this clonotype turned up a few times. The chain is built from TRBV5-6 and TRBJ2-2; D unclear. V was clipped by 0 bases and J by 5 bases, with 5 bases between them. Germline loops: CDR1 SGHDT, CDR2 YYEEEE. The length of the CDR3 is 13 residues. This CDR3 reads CASSLGRTGELFF. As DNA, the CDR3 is TGTGCCAGCAGCTTGGGGCGGACCGGGGAGCTGTTTTTT.

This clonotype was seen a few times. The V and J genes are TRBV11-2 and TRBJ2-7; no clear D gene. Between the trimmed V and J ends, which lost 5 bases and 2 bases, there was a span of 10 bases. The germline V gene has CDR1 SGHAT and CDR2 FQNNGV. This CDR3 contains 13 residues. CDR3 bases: TGTGCCAGCAGCCTTGGACGGCCCTACGAGCAGTACTTC. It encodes CASSLGRPYEQYF.

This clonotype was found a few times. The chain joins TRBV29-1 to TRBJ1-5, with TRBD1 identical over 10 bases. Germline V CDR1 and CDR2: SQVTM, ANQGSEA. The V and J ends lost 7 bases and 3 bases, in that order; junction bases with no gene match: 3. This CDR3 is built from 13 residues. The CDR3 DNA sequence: TGCAGCGCCGGGACAGGGGACAATCAGCCCCAGCATTTT. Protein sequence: CSAGTGDNQPQHF.

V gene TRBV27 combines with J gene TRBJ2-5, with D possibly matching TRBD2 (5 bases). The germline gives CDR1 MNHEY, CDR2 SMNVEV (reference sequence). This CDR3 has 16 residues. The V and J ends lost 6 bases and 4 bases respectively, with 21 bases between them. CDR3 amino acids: CASSYPGFGLGETQYF. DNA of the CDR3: TGTGCCAGCAGCTACCCGGGATTCGGATTGGGAGAGACCCAGTACTTC.

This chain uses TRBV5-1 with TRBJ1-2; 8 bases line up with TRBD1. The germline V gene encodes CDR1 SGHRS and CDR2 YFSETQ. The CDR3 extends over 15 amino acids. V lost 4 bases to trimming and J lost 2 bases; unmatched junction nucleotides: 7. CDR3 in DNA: TGCGCCAGCAGCCTACAGGGGGGAAGAAACTATGGCTACACCTTC. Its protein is CASSLQGGRNYGYTF.

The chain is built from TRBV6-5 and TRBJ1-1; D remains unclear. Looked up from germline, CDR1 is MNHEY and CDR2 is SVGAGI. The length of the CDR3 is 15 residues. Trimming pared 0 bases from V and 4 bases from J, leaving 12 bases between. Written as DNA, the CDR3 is TGTGCCAGCAGTTACTCCTCCGTGAGGGTCACTGAAGCTTTCTTT. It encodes CASSYSSVRVTEAFF.

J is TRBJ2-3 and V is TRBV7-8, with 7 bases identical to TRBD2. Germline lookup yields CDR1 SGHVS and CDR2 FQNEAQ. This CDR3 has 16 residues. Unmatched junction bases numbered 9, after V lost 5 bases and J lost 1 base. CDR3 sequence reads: CASSRTRLGRTDTQYF. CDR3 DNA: TGTGCCAGCAGCAGGACTAGGCTTGGACGCACAGATACGCAGTATTTT.

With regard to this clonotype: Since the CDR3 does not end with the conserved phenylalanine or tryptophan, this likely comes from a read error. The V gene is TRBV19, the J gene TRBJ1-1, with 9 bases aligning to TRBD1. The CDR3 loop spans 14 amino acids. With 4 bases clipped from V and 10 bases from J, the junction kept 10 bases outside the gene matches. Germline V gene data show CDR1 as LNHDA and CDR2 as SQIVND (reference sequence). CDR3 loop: CASSTSGTGFGAFL. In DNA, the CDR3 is TGTGCCAGTAGTACCTCCGGGACAGGGTTCGGAGCTTTCCTT.

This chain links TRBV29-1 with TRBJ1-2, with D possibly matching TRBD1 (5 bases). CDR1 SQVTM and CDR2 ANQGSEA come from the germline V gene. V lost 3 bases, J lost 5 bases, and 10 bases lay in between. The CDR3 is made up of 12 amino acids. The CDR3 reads CSVDGGGYGYTF. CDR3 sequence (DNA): TGCAGCGTTGATGGCGGGGGGTATGGCTACACCTTC. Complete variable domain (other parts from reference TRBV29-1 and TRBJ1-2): SAVISQKPSRDICQRGTSLTIQCQVDSQVTMMFWYRQQPGQSLTLIATANQGSEATYESGFVIDKFPISRPNLTFSTLTVSNMSPEDSSIYLCSVDGGGYGYTFGSGTRLTVV.

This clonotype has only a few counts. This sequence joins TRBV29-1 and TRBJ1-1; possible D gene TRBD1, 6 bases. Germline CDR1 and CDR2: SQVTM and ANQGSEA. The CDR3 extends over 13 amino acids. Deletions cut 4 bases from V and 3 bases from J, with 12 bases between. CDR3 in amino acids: CSVVRGVDTEAFF. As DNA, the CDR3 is TGCAGCGTTGTCAGGGGTGTTGACACTGAAGCTTTCTTT.

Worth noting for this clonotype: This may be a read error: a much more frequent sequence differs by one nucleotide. In DNA form, the CDR3 reads TGTGCCGGCAGTGATTGGGGAGGCACTAATGAAAAACTGTTTTTT. Encoded protein: CAGSDWGGTNEKLFF. The gene calls are TRBV2 and TRBJ1-4; D ambiguous. The CDR3 is 15 residues long. The germline gives CDR1 SNHLY, CDR2 FYNNEI.

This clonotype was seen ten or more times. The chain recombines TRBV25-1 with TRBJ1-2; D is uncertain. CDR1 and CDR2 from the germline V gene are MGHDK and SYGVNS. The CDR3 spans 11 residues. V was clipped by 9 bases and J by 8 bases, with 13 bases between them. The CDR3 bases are TGTGCCAGGGACTTAATAGGGGGCTACACCTTC. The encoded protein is CARDLIGGYTF.

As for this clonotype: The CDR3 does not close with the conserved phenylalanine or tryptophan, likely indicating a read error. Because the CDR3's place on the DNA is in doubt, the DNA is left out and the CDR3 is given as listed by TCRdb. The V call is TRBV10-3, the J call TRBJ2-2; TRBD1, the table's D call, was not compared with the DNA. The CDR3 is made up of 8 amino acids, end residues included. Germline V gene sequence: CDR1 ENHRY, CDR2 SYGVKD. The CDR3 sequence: CAISEAGT.

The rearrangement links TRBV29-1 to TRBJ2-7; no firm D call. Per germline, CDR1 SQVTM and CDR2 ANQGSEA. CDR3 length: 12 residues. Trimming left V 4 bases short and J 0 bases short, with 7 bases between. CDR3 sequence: CSVVSTSYEQYF. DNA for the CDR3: TGCAGCGTTGTCTCAACCTCCTACGAGCAGTACTTC.

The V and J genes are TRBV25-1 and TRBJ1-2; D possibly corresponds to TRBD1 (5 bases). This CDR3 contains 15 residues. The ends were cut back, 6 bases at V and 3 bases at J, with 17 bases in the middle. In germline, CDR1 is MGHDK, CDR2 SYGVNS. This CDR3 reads CASSRPRQGHYGYTF. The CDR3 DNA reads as TGTGCCAGCAGCCGCCCCCGGCAGGGCCACTATGGCTACACCTTC.

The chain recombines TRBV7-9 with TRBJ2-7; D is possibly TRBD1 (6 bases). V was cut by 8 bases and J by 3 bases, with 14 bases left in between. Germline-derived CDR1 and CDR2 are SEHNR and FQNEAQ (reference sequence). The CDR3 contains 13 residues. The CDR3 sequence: CASGMVGGYEQYF. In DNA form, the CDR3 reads TGTGCCAGCGGGATGGTAGGGGGCTACGAGCAGTACTTC.

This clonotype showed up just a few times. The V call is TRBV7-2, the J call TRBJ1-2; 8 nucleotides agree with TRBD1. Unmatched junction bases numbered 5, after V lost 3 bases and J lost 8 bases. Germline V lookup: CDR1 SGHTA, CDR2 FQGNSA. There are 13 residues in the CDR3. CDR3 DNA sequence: TGTGCCAGCAGCTTCCTGACAGGGGTGGGCTACACCTTC. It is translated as CASSFLTGVGYTF.

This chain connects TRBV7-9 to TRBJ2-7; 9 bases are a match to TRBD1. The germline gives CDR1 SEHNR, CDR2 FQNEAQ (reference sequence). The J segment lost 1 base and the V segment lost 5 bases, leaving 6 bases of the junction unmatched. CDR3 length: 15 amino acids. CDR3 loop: CASSVGTGPSYEQYF. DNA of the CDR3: TGTGCCAGCAGCGTTGGGACAGGGCCTTCCTACGAGCAGTACTTC.

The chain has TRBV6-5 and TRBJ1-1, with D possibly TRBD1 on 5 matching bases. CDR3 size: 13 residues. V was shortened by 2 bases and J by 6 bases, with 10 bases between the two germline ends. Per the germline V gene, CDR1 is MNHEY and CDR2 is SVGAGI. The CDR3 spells CASSYGGEAEAFF. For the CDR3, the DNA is TGTGCCAGCAGTTACGGGGGGGAGGCTGAAGCTTTCTTT.

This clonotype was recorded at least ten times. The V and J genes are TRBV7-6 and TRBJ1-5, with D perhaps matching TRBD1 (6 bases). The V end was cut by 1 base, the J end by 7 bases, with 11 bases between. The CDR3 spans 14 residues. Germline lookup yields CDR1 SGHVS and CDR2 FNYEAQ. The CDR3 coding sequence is TGTGCCAGCAGCTTAGGACCGGACAGCCAGCCCCAGCATTTT. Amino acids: CASSLGPDSQPQHF.

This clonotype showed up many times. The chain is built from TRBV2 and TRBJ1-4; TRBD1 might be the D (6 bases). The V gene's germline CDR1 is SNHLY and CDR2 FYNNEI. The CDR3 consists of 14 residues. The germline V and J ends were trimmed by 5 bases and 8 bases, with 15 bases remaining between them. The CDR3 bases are TGTGCCAGCAGTTTACTACAGGGTGGGGAAAAACTGTTTTTT. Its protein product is CASSLLQGGEKLFF.

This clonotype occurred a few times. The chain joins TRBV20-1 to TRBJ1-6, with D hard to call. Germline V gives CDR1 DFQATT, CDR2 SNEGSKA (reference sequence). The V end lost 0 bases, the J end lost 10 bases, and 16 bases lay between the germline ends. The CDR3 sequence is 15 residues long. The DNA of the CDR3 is TGCAGTGCTAGAGATCGGGCGGGGAACTCCTCACCCCTCCACTTT. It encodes CSARDRAGNSSPLHF.

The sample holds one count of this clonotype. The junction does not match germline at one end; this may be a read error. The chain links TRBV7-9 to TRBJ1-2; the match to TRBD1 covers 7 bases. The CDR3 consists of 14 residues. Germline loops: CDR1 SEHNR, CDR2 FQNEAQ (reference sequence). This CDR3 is CASSQRQGDYGYTF. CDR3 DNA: TGCGCCAGCAGCCAACGACAGGGTGACTATGGCTACACCTTC.

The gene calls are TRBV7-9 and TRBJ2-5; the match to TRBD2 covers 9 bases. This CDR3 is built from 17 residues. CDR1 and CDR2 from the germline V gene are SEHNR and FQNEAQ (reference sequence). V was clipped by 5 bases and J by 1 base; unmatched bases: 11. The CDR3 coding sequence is TGTGCCAGCAGCGGCTCCAGGACTAGCGCCCGCCAAGAGACCCAGTACTTC. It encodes CASSGSRTSARQETQYF. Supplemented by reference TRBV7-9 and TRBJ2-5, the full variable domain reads DTGVSQNPRHKITKRGQNVTFRCDPISEHNRLYWYRQTLGQGPEFLTYFQNEAQLEKSRLLSDRFSAERPKGSFSTLEIQRTEQGDSAMYLCASSGSRTSARQETQYFGPGTRLLVL.

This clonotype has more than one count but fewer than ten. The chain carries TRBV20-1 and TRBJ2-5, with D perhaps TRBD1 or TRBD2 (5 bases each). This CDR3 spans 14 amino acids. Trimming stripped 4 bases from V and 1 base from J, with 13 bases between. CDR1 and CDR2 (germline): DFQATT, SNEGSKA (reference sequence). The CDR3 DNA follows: TGCAGTGCTACACTCCGGGGCCTCCAAGAGACCCAGTACTTC. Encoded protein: CSATLRGLQETQYF.

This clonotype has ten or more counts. The CDR3 DNA reads as TGTGCCATAATGGAACCTTTCTCTGGAAACACCATATATTTT. It is translated as CAIMEPFSGNTIYF. This chain connects TRBV10-3 to TRBJ1-3; D call uncertain. Germline assignment: CDR1 ENHRY and CDR2 SYGVKD. The length of the CDR3 is 14 residues. The V end was cut by 9 bases, the J end by 0 bases, with 12 bases between.

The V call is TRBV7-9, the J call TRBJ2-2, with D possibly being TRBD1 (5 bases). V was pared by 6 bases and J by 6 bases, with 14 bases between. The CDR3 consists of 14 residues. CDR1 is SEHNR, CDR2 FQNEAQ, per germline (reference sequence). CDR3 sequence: CASSSTVYAGELFF. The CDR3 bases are TGTGCCAGCAGTTCGACAGTGTACGCCGGGGAGCTGTTTTTT.

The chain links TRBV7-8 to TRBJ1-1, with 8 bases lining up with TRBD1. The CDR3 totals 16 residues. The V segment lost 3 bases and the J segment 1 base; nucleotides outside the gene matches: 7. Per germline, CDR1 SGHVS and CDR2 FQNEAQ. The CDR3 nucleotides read TGTGCCAGCAGCTTGTACGGACAGGGAGGGAACACTGAAGCTTTCTTT. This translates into CASSLYGQGGNTEAFF.

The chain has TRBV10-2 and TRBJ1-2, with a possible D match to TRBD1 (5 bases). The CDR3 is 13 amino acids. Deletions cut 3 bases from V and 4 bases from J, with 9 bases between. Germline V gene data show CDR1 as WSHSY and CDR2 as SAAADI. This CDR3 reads CASSDGDLYGYTF. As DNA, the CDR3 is TGCGCCAGCAGTGACGGGGACCTCTATGGCTACACCTTC.